The clone carrying this TCR beta chain was seen repeatedly, ten times or more. What it binds is not known. This sample was included in a study of neurological immune-mediated disorders. The healthy controls volunteered at a blood bank in Maryland, USA. A single record per CDR3 protein comes from TCRdb applying MiXCR to the 5' RACE reads. This sample has 40,000 or so distinct CDR3 sequences, with roughly 5% found just once. The study, taken as a whole, reports: The study found no CDR3 amino acid sequences shared by expanded clones across subjects, suggesting private repertoires in all groups. HTLV-1-associated myelopathy had the most TCR clonal expansion, whereas multiple sclerosis had the least (lower than in healthy controls).

CDR1 LGHDT and CDR2 YNNKEL come from the germline V gene (reference sequence). The CDR3 totals 14 residues. V shed 1 base and J shed 4 bases, with 11 bases lying between them. The chain links TRBV3-1 to TRBJ2-7; perhaps D is TRBD1 or TRBD2 (5 bases each). The sequence derives from a man younger than 35 in good health. The sequenced material came from CD4+ T cells from blood. CDR3 bases: TGTGCCAGCAGCCAAGCGCCGGGGCTTTACGAGCAGTACTTC. Amino acids: CASSQAPGLYEQYF.